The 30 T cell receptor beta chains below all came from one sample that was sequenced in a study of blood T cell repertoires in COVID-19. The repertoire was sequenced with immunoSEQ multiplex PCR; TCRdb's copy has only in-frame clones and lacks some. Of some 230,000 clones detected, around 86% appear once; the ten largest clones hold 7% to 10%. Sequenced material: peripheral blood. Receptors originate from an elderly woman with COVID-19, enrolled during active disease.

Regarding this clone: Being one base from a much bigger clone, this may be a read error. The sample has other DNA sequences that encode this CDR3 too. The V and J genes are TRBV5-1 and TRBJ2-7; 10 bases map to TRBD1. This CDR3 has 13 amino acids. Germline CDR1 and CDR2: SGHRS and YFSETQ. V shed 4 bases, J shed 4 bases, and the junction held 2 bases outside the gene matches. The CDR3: CASSPDRGYEQYF. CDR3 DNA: TGCGCCAGCAGCCCGGACAGGGGGTACGAGCAGTACTTC.

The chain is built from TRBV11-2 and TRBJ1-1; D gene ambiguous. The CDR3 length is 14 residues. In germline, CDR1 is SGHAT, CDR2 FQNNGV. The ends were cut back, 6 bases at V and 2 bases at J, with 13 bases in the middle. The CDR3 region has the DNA TGTGCCAGCAGTCAAGCGGTTACTAACACTGAAGCTTTCTTT. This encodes CASSQAVTNTEAFF.

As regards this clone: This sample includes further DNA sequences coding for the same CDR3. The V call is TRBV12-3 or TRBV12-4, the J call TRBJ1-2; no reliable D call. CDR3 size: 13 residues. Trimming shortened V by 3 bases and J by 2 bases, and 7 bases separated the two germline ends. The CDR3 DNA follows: TGTGCCAGCAGTTTCGGGGAGAACTATGGCTACACCTTC. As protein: CASSFGENYGYTF.

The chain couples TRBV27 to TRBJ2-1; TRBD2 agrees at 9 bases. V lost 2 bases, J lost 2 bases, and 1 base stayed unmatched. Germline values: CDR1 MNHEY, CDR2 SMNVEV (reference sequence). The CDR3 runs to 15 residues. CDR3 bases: TGTGCCAGCAGTTTAGGCGGGAGGGCCTACAATGAGCAGTTCTTC. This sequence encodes CASSLGGRAYNEQFF.

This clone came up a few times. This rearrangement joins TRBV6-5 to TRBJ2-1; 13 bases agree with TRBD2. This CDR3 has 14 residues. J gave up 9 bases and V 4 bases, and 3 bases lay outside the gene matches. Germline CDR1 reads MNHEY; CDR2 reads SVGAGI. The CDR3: CASSWTSGRGEQFF. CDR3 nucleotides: TGTGCCAGCAGTTGGACTAGCGGGAGAGGTGAGCAGTTCTTC.

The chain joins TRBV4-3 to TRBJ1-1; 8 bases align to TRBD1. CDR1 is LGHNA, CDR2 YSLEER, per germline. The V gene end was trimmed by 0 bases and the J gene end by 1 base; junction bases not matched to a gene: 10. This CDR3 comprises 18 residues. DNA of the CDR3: TGCGCCAGCAGCCAAGATCCACCGAGGACAGGGCCGAACACTGAAGCTTTCTTT. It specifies CASSQDPPRTGPNTEAFF.

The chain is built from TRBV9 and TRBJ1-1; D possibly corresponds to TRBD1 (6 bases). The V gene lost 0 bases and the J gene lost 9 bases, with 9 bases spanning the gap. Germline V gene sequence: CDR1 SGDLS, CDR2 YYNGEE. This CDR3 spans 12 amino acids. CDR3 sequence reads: CASSVEQGQAFF. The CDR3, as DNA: TGTGCCAGCAGCGTAGAGCAGGGGCAAGCTTTCTTT.

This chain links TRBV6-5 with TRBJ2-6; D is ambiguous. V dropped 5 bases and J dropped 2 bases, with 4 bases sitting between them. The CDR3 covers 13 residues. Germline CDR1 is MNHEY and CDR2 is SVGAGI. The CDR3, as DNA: TGTGCCAGCAGTCGTGCTGGGGCCAACGTCCTGACTTTC. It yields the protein CASSRAGANVLTF.

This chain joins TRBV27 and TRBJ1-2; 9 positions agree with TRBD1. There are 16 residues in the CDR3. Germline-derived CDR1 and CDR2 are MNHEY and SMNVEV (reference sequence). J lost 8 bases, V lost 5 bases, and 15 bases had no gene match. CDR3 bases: TGTGCCAGCAGTAACGGCCCCCCGGGACAGGGTCGAGGCTACACCTTC. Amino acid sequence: CASSNGPPGQGRGYTF.

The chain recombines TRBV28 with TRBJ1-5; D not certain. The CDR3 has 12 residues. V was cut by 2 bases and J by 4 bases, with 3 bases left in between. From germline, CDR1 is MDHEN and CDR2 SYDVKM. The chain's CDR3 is CASSLLNQPQHF. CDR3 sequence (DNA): TGTGCCAGCAGTTTACTTAATCAGCCCCAGCATTTT.

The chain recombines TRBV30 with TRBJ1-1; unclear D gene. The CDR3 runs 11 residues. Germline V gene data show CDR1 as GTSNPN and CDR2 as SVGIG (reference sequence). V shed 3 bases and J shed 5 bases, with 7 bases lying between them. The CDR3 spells CAWRAGTEAFF. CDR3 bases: TGTGCCTGGAGGGCGGGTACTGAAGCTTTCTTT.

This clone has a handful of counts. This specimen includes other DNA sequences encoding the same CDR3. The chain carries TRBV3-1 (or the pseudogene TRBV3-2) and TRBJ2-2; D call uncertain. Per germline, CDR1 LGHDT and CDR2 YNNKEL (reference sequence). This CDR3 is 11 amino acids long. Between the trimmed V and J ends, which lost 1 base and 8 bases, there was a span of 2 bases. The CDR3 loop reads CASSQAGELFF. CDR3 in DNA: TGTGCCAGCAGCCAAGCGGGGGAGCTGTTTTTT.

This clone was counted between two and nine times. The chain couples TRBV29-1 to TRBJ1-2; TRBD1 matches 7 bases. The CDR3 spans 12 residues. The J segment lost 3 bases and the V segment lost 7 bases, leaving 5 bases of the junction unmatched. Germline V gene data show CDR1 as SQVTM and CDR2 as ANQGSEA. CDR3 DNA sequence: TGCAGCGCACGACAGGGCGACTATGGCTACACCTTC. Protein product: CSARQGDYGYTF.

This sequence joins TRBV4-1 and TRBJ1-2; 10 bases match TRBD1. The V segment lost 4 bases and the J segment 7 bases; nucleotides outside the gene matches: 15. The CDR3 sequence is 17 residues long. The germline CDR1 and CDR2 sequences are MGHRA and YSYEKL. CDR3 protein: CASSPTFDRGLVGGYTF. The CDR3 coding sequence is TGCGCCAGCAGCCCGACGTTCGACAGGGGGCTAGTCGGTGGCTACACCTTC.

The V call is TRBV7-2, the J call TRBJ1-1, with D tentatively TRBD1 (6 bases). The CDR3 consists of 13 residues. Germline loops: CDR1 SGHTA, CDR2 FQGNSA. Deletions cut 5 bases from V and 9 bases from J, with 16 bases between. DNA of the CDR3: TGTGCCAGCAGCCTACAGGGAGAGAGGCAAGCTTTCTTT. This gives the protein CASSLQGERQAFF. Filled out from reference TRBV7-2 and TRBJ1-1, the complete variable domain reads GAGVSQSPSNKVTEKGKDVELRCDPISGHTALYWYRQSLGQGLEFLIYFQGNSAPDKSGLPSDRFSAERTGGSVSTLTIQRTQQEDSAVYLCASSLQGERQAFFGQGTRLTVV.

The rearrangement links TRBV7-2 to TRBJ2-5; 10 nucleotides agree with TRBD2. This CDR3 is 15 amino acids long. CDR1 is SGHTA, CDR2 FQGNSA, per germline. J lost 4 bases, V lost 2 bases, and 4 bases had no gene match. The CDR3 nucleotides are TGTGCCAGCAGCTTAAAGCGGGGGGGCGGAGAGACCCAGTACTTC. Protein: CASSLKRGGGETQYF.

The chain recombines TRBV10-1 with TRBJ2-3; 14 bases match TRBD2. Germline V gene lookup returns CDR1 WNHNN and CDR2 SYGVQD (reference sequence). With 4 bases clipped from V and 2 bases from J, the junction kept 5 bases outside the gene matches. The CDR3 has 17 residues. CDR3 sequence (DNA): TGCGCCAGCAGTGGGACTAGCGGGGGGCCCCTCACAGATACGCAGTATTTT. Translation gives CASSGTSGGPLTDTQYF.

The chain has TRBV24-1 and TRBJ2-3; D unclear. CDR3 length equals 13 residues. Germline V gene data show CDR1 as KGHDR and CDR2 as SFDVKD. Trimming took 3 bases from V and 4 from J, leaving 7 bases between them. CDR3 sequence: CATSDPSADTQYF. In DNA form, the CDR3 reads TGTGCCACCAGTGATCCGAGTGCAGATACGCAGTATTTT.

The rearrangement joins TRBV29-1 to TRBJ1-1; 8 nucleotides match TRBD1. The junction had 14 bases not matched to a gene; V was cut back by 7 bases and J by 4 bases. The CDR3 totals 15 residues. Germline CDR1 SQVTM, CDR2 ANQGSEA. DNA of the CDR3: TGCAGCGGGATAGGGGGCAGGGGGCTGAGCACTGAAGCTTTCTTT. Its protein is CSGIGGRGLSTEAFF.

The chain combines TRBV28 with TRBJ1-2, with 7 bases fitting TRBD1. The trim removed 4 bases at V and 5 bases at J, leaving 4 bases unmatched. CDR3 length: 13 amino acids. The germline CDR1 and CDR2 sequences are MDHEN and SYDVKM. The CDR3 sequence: CASSSYRGYGYTF. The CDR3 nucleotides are TGTGCCAGCAGTTCATACAGGGGATATGGCTACACCTTC.

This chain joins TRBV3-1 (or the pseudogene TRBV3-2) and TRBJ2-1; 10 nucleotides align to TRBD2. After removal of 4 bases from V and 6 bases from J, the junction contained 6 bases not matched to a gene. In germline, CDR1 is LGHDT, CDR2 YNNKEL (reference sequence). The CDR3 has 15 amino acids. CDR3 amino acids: CASSLSGGNTNEQFF. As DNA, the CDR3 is TGTGCCAGCAGCCTTAGCGGGGGGAACACCAATGAGCAGTTCTTC.

CDR3: CANEPSEDVSYNEQFF. The DNA for the CDR3 is TGTGCCAACGAGCCTAGCGAAGACGTCTCCTACAATGAGCAGTTCTTC. The rearrangement links TRBV27 to TRBJ2-1, with D possibly TRBD2 on 6 matching bases. The V gene lost 10 bases and the J gene lost 0 bases, with 19 bases spanning the gap. Germline V lookup: CDR1 MNHEY, CDR2 SMNVEV (reference sequence). CDR3 length: 16 amino acids.

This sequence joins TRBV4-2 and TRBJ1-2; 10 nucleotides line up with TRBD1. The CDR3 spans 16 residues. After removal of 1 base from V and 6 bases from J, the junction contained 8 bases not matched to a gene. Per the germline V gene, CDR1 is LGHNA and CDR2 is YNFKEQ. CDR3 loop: CASSQGSGTGADGYTF. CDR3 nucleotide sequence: TGTGCCAGCAGCCAAGGGAGCGGGACAGGGGCTGATGGCTACACCTTC.

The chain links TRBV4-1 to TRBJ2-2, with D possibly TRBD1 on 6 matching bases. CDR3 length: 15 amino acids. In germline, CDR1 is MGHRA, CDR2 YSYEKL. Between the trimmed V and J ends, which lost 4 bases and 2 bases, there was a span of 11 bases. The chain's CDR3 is CASSLGQRNTGELFF. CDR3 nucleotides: TGCGCCAGCAGCCTAGGACAGAGAAACACCGGGGAGCTGTTTTTT.

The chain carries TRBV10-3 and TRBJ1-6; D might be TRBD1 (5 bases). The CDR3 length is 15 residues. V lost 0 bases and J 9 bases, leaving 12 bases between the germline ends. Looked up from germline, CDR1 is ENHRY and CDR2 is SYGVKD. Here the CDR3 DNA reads TGTGCCATCAGTGAGTCGGAGGGGTTAGGTTCACCCCTCCACTTT. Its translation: CAISESEGLGSPLHF.

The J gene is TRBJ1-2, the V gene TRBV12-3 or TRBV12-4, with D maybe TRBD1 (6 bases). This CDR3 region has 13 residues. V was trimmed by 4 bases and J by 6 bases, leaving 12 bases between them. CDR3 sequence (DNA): TGTGCCAGCAGTTCACAGGGTCTTAATGGCTACACCTTC. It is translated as CASSSQGLNGYTF.

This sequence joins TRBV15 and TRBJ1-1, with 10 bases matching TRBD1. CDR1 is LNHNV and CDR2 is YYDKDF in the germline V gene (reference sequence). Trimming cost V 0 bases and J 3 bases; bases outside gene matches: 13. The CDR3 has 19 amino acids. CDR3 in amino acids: CATSRDRGTGVRSDTEAFF. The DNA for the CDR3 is TGTGCCACCAGCAGAGATCGGGGGACAGGGGTAAGGTCGGACACTGAAGCTTTCTTT.

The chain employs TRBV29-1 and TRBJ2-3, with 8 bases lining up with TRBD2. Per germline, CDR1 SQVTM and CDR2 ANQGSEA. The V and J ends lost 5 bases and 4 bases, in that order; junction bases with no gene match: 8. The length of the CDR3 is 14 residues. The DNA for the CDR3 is TGCAGCGTTTCATCATTCGGGGGGGCAGATACGCAGTATTTT. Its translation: CSVSSFGGADTQYF.

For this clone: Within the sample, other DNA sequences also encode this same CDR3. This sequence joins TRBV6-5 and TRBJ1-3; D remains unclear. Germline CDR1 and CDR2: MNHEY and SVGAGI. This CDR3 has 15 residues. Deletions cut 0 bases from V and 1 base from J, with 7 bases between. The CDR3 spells CASSYSRGSGNTIYF. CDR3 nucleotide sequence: TGTGCCAGCAGTTACTCGAGAGGGTCTGGAAACACCATATATTTT.

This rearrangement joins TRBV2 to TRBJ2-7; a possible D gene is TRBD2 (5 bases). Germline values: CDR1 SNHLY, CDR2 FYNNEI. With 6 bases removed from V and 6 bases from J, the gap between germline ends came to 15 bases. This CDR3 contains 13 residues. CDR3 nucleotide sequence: TGTGCCAGCAGGCGGGCATTCCTGGGCGAGCAGTACTTC. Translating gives CASRRAFLGEQYF.